Below are 21 T cell receptor beta chains sequenced from a single sample in a study of shared clonotypes between healthy human individuals. Clones were read by immunoSEQ multiplex PCR, and TCRdb kept only the in-frame ones, dropping some. The data hold around 2,000,000 clones, with about 92% observed a single time. Naive CD8 cells lacked CD45RO and underwent positive selection for CCR7, leaving out terminally differentiated effector memory CD45RA+ cells. The sequencing sample was made of naive CD8+ T cells from PBMCs. These receptors were collected from a man younger than 35 in good health. Some clones in this sample may be carry-over from other donors' samples.

The chain has TRBV28 and TRBJ1-2, with 7 bases lining up with TRBD1. In germline, CDR1 is MDHEN, CDR2 SYDVKM. The CDR3 runs to 14 residues. The trim removed 6 bases at V and 5 bases at J, leaving 9 bases unmatched. CDR3 residues: CASSPTGTDYGYTF. The CDR3 nucleotides are TGTGCCAGCAGCCCTACCGGGACAGATTATGGCTACACCTTC.

The gene calls are TRBV30 and TRBJ2-1; 9 positions match TRBD2. Germline-derived CDR1 and CDR2 are GTSNPN and SVGIG (reference sequence). The CDR3 covers 16 residues. The junction had 16 bases not matched to a gene; V was cut back by 5 bases and J by 8 bases. Here the CDR3 DNA reads TGTGCCTGGGAAACAGGTAATATAGCGGGAGTTGATGAGCAGTTCTTC. It yields the protein CAWETGNIAGVDEQFF. Complete variable domain (other parts from reference TRBV30 and TRBJ2-1): SQTIHQWPATLVQPVGSPLSLECTVEGTSNPNLYWYRQAAGRGLQLLFYSVGIGQISSEVPQNLSASRPQDRQFILSSKKLLLSDSGFYLCAWETGNIAGVDEQFFGPGTRLTVL.

Only one count was recorded for this clone. The rearrangement links TRBV28 to TRBJ2-6; D is uncertain. The CDR3 covers 16 residues. CDR1 and CDR2 (germline): MDHEN, SYDVKM. Trimming left V 3 bases short and J 0 bases short, with 9 bases between. CDR3 protein: CASSFPPSSGANVLTF. In nucleotides, the CDR3 is TGTGCCAGCAGTTTTCCCCCGAGCTCTGGGGCCAACGTCCTGACTTTC.

The chain employs TRBV29-1 and TRBJ2-7; D is perhaps TRBD2 (6 bases). CDR1 and CDR2 (germline): SQVTM, ANQGSEA. Trimming cost V 5 bases and J 0 bases, with 11 bases left between them. The CDR3 is made up of 13 amino acids. For the CDR3, the DNA is TGCAGCGTTTTGGGGGGTTTCTCCTACGAGCAGTACTTC. Protein: CSVLGGFSYEQYF.

This chain links TRBV27 with TRBJ2-3, with TRBD1 matching over 7 bases. The length of the CDR3 is 15 residues. Germline loops: CDR1 MNHEY, CDR2 SMNVEV (reference sequence). V gave up 6 bases and J gave up 4 bases; unmatched junction bases: 10. The CDR3 loop is CASRPDRPAPDTQYF. As DNA, the CDR3 is TGTGCCAGCAGACCGGACAGGCCTGCACCAGATACGCAGTATTTT.

The table lists this clone with a count of one. The chain has TRBV7-9 and TRBJ2-1; 11 positions match TRBD2. Germline V gene data show CDR1 as SEHNR and CDR2 as FQNEAQ (reference sequence). The CDR3 length is 15 residues. J lost 4 bases, V lost 5 bases, and 4 bases had no gene match. In DNA, the CDR3 is TGTGCCAGCAGCCCCGGACTAGCGGGTTACAATGAGCAGTTCTTC. Protein product: CASSPGLAGYNEQFF.

The V gene is TRBV27, the J gene TRBJ1-2; D remains unclear. CDR1 is MNHEY, CDR2 SMNVEV, per germline (reference sequence). V was pared by 3 bases and J by 4 bases, with 9 bases between. The CDR3 extends over 13 amino acids. The CDR3 sequence is CASSFATFYGYTF. The CDR3 DNA follows: TGTGCCAGCAGTTTCGCGACGTTCTATGGCTACACCTTC.

Worth noting for this clone: Other DNA sequences within the sample encode an identical CDR3. The CDR3 region has the DNA TGTGCCAGCAGTGAAGGGGGGGGCCCTGGGGCCAACGTCCTGACTTTC. This sequence encodes CASSEGGGPGANVLTF. V usage is TRBV6-1 and J usage is TRBJ2-6; maybe TRBD2 (7 bases). From germline, CDR1 is MNHNS and CDR2 SASEGT. Trimming cost V 1 base and J 2 bases, with 9 bases left between them. The CDR3 runs to 16 residues.

This chain joins TRBV7-9 and TRBJ2-7; 11 bases align to TRBD2. V was clipped by 1 base and J by 1 base; unmatched bases: 3. The CDR3 covers 16 residues. Per the germline V gene, CDR1 is SEHNR and CDR2 is FQNEAQ (reference sequence). The CDR3 DNA sequence: TGTGCCAGCAGCTTAGGCGTAGCGGGAGGGTCCTACGAGCAGTACTTC. Translated, it gives CASSLGVAGGSYEQYF.

The chain uses TRBV9 and TRBJ2-5, with TRBD1 identical over 11 bases. Germline assignment: CDR1 SGDLS and CDR2 YYNGEE. The CDR3 is made up of 15 amino acids. With V trimmed by 4 bases and J by 5 bases, 7 bases remained unmatched. CDR3 sequence (DNA): TGTGCCAGCAGCCCAGCGGGGACAGGGGGGGAGACCCAGTACTTC. Protein sequence: CASSPAGTGGETQYF.

The gene calls are TRBV5-1 and TRBJ2-5, with D hard to call. Germline V CDR1 and CDR2: SGHRS, YFSETQ. The CDR3 is 16 residues long. V lost 0 bases to trimming and J lost 0 bases, with 12 bases between them. CDR3 DNA sequence: TGCGCCAGCAGCTTGGATGACTTTAGAAACCAAGAGACCCAGTACTTC. Its protein product is CASSLDDFRNQETQYF.

The CDR3 nucleotides are TGTGCCAGCAGCCCACGGACTAGCGGGAGATACACCGGGGAGCTGTTTTTT. The encoded protein is CASSPRTSGRYTGELFF. The chain uses TRBV7-7 and TRBJ2-2, with 13 bases that match TRBD2. The CDR3 runs to 17 residues. The junction had 6 bases not matched to a gene; V was cut back by 5 bases and J by 3 bases. Germline V gives CDR1 SSHAT, CDR2 FNYEAQ (reference sequence). Variable domain in full (rest from reference TRBV7-7 and TRBJ2-2): GAGVSQSPRYKVTKRGQDVTLRCDPISSHATLYWYQQALGQGPEFLTYFNYEAQPDKSGLPSDRFSAERPEGSISTLTIQRTEQRDSAMYRCASSPRTSGRYTGELFFGEGSRLTVL.

The chain combines TRBV4-2 with TRBJ1-4, with TRBD1 identical over 7 bases. CDR1 and CDR2 (germline): LGHNA, YNFKEQ. V was clipped by 1 base and J by 8 bases; unmatched bases: 13. This CDR3 is built from 17 residues. CDR3 in amino acids: CASSQANRQGGLEKLFF. The CDR3 DNA reads TGTGCCAGCAGCCAAGCAAACCGACAGGGAGGGTTGGAAAAACTGTTTTTT.

V usage is TRBV5-4 and J usage is TRBJ1-3; D is unclear. The CDR3 is 15 amino acids. The germline CDR1 and CDR2 sequences are SGHNT and YYREEE (reference sequence). Trimming left V 2 bases short and J 2 bases short, with 11 bases between. The CDR3 DNA is TGTGCCAGCAGCTTAAAGCGTGAGGCTGGAAACACCATATATTTT. Its translation is CASSLKREAGNTIYF.

This chain links TRBV5-1 with TRBJ2-7; 8 bases are a match to TRBD2. Germline-derived CDR1 and CDR2 are SGHRS and YFSETQ. The CDR3 consists of 17 residues. The V gene end was trimmed by 2 bases and the J gene end by 0 bases; junction bases not matched to a gene: 10. The CDR3 nucleotides are TGCGCCAGCAGCTTATCAGCTAGCGGGCGTAGCTCCTACGAGCAGTACTTC. This gives the protein CASSLSASGRSSYEQYF.

The chain links TRBV4-1 to TRBJ2-7, with 8 bases matching TRBD1. The CDR3 covers 15 residues. With 4 bases clipped from V and 4 bases from J, the junction kept 9 bases outside the gene matches. Looked up from germline, CDR1 is MGHRA and CDR2 is YSYEKL. The CDR3 region is CASSLGTGELYEQYF. CDR3 sequence (DNA): TGCGCCAGCAGCCTAGGGACAGGTGAGCTTTACGAGCAGTACTTC.

The chain couples TRBV11-2 to TRBJ1-1; D gene unclear. V was clipped by 1 base and J by 0 bases, with 6 bases between them. The CDR3 has 14 amino acids. Germline values: CDR1 SGHAT, CDR2 FQNNGV. This CDR3 is CASSLGVLNTEAFF. CDR3 coding DNA: TGTGCCAGCAGCTTAGGCGTTCTGAACACTGAAGCTTTCTTT.

Only one count was recorded for this clone. The chain couples TRBV25-1 to TRBJ1-2; TRBD1 might be the D (6 bases). Trimming took off 3 bases at V and 5 bases at J, with 10 bases between the two ends. The CDR3 covers 13 residues. Germline V CDR1 and CDR2: MGHDK, SYGVNS. The CDR3 loop reads CASSEGGPYGYTF. The DNA for the CDR3 is TGTGCCAGCAGTGAGGGGGGGCCGTATGGCTACACCTTC.

The CDR3, as DNA: TGTGCCAGCAGCTCCCCTCTAGCGGGAGACCCCAAAGCCTACAATGAGCAGTTCTTC. Its protein is CASSSPLAGDPKAYNEQFF. The V and J genes are TRBV9 and TRBJ2-1; 10 positions agree with TRBD2. There are 19 residues in the CDR3. Trimming took 4 bases from V and 2 from J; bases not matched to a gene: 15. Germline V lookup: CDR1 SGDLS, CDR2 YYNGEE.

The rearrangement uses TRBV4-1 and TRBJ2-3, with TRBD2 matching 10 bases. This CDR3 region has 14 residues. Looked up from germline, CDR1 is MGHRA and CDR2 is YSYEKL. V dropped 6 bases and J dropped 5; count of bases not matched to a gene: 5. The chain's CDR3 is CASSALAGLDTQYF. As DNA, the CDR3 is TGCGCCAGCAGTGCACTAGCGGGGTTAGATACGCAGTATTTT.

V gene TRBV2 combines with J gene TRBJ1-2; the D is unclear. V lost 8 bases to trimming and J lost 2 bases, with 12 bases between them. The CDR3 sequence is 13 residues long. The V gene's germline CDR1 is SNHLY and CDR2 FYNNEI. This CDR3 is CASSDTANYGYTF. The DNA for the CDR3 is TGTGCCAGCTCTGATACAGCAAACTATGGCTACACCTTC.